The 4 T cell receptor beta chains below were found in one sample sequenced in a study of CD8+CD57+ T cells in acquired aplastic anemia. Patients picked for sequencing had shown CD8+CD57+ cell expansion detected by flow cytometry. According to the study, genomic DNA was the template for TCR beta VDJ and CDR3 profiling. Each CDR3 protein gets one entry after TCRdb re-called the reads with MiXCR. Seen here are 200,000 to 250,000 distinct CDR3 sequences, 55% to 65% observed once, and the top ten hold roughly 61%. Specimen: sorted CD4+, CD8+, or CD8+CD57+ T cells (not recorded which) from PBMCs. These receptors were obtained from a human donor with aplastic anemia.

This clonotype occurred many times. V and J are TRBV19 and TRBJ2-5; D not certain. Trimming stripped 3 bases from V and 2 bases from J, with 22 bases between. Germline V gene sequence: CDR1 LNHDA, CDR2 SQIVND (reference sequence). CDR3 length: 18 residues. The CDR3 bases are TGTGCCAGTAGTATTGGGCCCCCGGGCAGCGTACTACAAGAGACCCAGTACTTC. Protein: CASSIGPPGSVLQETQYF.

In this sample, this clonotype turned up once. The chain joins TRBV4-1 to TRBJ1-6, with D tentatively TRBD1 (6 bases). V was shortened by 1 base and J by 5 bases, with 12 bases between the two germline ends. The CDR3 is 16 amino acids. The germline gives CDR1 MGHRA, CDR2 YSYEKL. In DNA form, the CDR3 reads TGCGCCAGCAGCCAAGCTAACAGGGTAAATAATTCACCCCTCCACTTT. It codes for CASSQANRVNNSPLHF.

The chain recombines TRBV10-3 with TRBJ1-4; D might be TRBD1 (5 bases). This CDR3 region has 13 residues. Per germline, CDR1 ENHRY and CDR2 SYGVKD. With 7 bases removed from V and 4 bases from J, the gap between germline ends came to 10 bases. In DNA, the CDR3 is TGTGCCATCACGGGGCAGCTTAATGAAAAACTGTTTTTT. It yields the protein CAITGQLNEKLFF.

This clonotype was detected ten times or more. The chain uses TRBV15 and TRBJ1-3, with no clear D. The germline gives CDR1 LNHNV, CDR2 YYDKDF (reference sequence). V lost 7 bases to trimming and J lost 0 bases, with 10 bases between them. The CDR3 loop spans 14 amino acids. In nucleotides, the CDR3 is TGTGCCACCACCGGGTCCTCCTCTGGAAACACCATATATTTT. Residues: CATTGSSSGNTIYF.